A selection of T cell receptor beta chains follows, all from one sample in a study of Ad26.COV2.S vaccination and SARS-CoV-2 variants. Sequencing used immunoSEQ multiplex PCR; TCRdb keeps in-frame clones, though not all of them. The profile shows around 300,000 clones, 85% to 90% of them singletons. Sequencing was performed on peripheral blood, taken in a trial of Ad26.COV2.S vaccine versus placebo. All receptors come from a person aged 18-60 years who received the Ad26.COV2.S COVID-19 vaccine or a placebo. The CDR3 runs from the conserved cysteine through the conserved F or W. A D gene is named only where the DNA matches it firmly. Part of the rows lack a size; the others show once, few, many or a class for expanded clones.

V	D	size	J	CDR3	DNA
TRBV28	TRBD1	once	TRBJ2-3	CASSPDRGPDTQYF	TGTGCCAGCAGCCCGGACAGGGGGCCAGATACGCAGTATTTT
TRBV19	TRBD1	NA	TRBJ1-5	CASSPNRDRIKPGNQPQHF	TGTGCCAGTAGCCCAAATCGGGACAGGATCAAACCGGGGAATCAGCCCCAGCATTTT
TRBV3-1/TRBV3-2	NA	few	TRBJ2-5	CASSPLGVQTQYF	TGTGCCAGCAGCCCCTTGGGGGTGCAGACCCAGTACTTC
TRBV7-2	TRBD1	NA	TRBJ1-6	CASSSVPRDRSHF	TGTGCCAGCAGCTCCGTTCCCCGGGACAGAAGCCACTTT
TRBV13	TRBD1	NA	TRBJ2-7	CASSPQGARHEQYF	TGTGCCAGCAGCCCACAGGGGGCTCGCCACGAGCAGTACTTC
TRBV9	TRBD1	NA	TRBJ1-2	CASMGDRTHGYTF	TGTGCCAGCATGGGGGACAGAACTCACGGCTACACCTTC
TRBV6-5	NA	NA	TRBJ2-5	CASSYSLATLQETQYF	TGTGCCAGCAGTTACAGTCTGGCTACCCTCCAAGAGACCCAGTACTTC
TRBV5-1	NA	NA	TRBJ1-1	CASSELFNTEAFF	TGCGCCAGCAGCGAGCTTTTCAACACTGAAGCTTTCTTT
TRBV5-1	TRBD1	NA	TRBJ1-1	CASSWGTGSNTEAFF	TGCGCCAGCAGCTGGGGGACAGGGTCGAACACTGAAGCTTTCTTT
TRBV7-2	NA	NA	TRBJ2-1	CASSRQDNEQFF	TGTGCCAGCAGCCGACAGGACAATGAGCAGTTCTTC
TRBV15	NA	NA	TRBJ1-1	CATSRQYTEAFF	TGTGCCACCAGCAGGCAGTACACTGAAGCTTTCTTT
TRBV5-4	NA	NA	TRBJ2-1	CASSLDAGMNEQFF	TGTGCCAGCAGCTTGGACGCGGGAATGAATGAGCAGTTCTTC
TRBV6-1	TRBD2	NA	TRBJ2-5	CASSEGLAGGETQYF	TGTGCCAGCAGTGAAGGACTAGCGGGGGGGGAGACCCAGTACTTC
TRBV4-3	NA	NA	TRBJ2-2	CASSQAYDYTGELFF	TGCGCCAGCAGCCAAGCCTATGACTACACCGGGGAGCTGTTTTTT
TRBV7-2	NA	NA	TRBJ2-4	CASSLTPGKNIQYF	TGTGCCAGCAGCTTGACCCCGGGCAAAAACATTCAGTACTTC
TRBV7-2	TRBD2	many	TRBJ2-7	CASSGRGSGGSTEQYF	TGTGCCAGCAGCGGGCGGGGTAGCGGGGGCAGTACGGAGCAGTACTTC
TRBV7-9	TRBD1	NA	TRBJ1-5	CASSKGQGGNQPQHF	TGTGCCAGCAGCAAGGGACAGGGCGGCAATCAGCCCCAGCATTTT
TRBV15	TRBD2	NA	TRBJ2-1	CATSSGGSSYNEQFF	TGTGCCACCAGCTCTGGCGGGAGCTCCTACAATGAGCAGTTCTTC
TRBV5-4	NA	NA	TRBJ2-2	CAPGIANTGELFF	TGTGCCCCGGGCATCGCAAACACCGGGGAGCTGTTTTTT
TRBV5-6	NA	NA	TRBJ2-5	CASSLDYRRQETQYF	TGTGCCAGCAGCTTGGATTACAGGAGACAAGAGACCCAGTACTTC
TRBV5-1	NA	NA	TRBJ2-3	CASSSLDGTDTQYF	TGCGCCAGCAGCTCCCTTGACGGCACAGATACGCAGTATTTT
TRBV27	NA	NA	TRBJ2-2	CASKFAGELFF	TGTGCCAGCAAGTTTGCCGGGGAGCTGTTTTTT
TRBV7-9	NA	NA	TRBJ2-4	CASSLDLLHIQYF	TGTGCCAGCAGCTTGGATCTGCTACACATTCAGTACTTC
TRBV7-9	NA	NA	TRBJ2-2	CASSLKGRTNTGELFF	TGTGCCAGCAGCTTAAAGGGCAGGACGAACACCGGGGAGCTGTTTTTT
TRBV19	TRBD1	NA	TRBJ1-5	CASSTRQGGNSNQPQHF	TGTGCCAGTAGTACCCGACAGGGGGGTAATAGCAATCAGCCCCAGCATTTT
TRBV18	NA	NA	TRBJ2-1	CASSPTGARVSGEQFF	TGTGCCAGCTCGCCAACAGGAGCTAGGGTATCGGGTGAGCAGTTCTTC
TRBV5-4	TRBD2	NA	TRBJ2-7	CASSVWAGGPYEQYF	TGTGCCAGCAGCGTGTGGGCGGGAGGGCCGTACGAGCAGTACTTC
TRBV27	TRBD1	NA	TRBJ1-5	CATRTGLDQPQHF	TGTGCCACTAGGACAGGGTTAGATCAGCCCCAGCATTTT
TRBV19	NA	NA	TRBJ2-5	CASSPTYGAQETQYF	TGTGCCAGTAGTCCGACTTACGGGGCCCAAGAGACCCAGTACTTC
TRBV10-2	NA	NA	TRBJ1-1	CASSEWGNTEAFF	TGCGCCAGCAGTGAGTGGGGGAACACTGAAGCTTTCTTT
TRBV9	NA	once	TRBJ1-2	CASSVAPANYGYTF	TGTGCCAGCAGCGTAGCTCCAGCCAACTATGGCTACACCTTC
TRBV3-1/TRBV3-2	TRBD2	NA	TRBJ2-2	CASSQDLPSGATGELFF	TGTGCCAGCAGCCAAGATCTTCCTAGCGGGGCCACCGGGGAGCTGTTTTTT
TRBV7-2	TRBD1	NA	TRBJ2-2	CASSLGQIYTGELFF	TGTGCCAGCAGCTTGGGACAGATCTACACCGGGGAGCTGTTTTTT
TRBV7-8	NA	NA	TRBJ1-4	CASSRTGQNEKLFF	TGTGCCAGCAGTCGTACGGGGCAGAATGAAAAACTGTTTTTT
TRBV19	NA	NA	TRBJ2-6	CASSISFSGANVLTF	TGTGCCAGTAGTATTTCTTTCTCTGGGGCCAACGTCCTGACTTTC
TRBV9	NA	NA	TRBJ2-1	CASSSQGFAYNEQFF	TGTGCCAGCAGCTCACAGGGTTTTGCCTACAATGAGCAGTTCTTC
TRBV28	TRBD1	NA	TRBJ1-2	CASRPRQGSTYGYTF	TGTGCCAGCAGACCTCGACAGGGCTCAACCTATGGCTACACCTTC
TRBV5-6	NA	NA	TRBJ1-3	CASSLYVSLNTIYF	TGTGCCAGCAGCTTGTATGTCAGCTTAAACACCATATATTTT
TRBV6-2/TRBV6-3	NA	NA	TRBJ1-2	CASSYGKGYGYTF	TGTGCCAGCAGTTACGGGAAGGGCTATGGCTACACCTTC
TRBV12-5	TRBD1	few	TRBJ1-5	CASGLADRVQPQHF	TGTGCTAGTGGTTTGGCGGACAGGGTACAGCCCCAGCATTTT
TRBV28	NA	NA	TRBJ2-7	CASSVGPYEQYF	TGTGCCAGCAGTGTGGGTCCTTACGAGCAGTACTTC
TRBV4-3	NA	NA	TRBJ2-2	CASSQDKNTGELFF	TGCGCCAGCAGCCAAGATAAAAACACCGGGGAGCTGTTTTTT
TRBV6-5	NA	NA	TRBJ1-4	CASSYAADNEKLFF	TGTGCCAGCAGTTACGCGGCAGATAATGAAAAACTGTTTTTT
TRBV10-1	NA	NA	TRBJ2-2	CASSGKRGSGELFF	TGCGCCAGCAGTGGGAAGAGGGGTAGCGGGGAGCTGTTTTTT
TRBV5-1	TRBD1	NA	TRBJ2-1	CASSLGQGFDEQFF	TGCGCCAGCAGCCTGGGACAGGGCTTCGATGAGCAGTTCTTC
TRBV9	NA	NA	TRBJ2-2	CASSVRAGELFF	TGTGCCAGCAGCGTAAGGGCCGGGGAGCTGTTTTTT
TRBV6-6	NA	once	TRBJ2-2	CASSYQRTGELFF	TGTGCCAGCAGTTACCAGAGGACCGGGGAGCTGTTTTTT
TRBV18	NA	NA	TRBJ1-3	CASVSQQGGGNTIYF	TGTGCCAGCGTCTCACAGCAGGGAGGCGGAAACACCATATATTTT
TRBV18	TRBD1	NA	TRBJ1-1	CASSPRTGNTEAFF	TGTGCCAGCTCACCCCGGACAGGGAACACTGAAGCTTTCTTT
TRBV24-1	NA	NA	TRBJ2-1	CATSDAGTPGYNEQFF	TGTGCCACCAGTGATGCCGGGACGCCTGGCTACAATGAGCAGTTCTTC
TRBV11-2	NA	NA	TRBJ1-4	CASSLEVRVGEKLFF	TGTGCCAGCAGCTTAGAGGTCCGGGTAGGGGAAAAACTGTTTTTT
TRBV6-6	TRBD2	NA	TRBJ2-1	CASSLGLAGGGYYNEQFF	TGTGCCAGCAGTCTCGGACTAGCGGGAGGGGGTTACTACAATGAGCAGTTCTTC
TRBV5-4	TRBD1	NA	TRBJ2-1	CASSRDRPVQFF	TGTGCCAGCAGCAGGGACAGACCTGTGCAGTTCTTC
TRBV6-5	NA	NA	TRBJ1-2	CASKIVRGAGDYTF	TGTGCCAGCAAGATTGTGAGGGGAGCGGGTGACTACACCTTC
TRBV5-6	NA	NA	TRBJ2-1	CASSLEENRASEQFF	TGTGCCAGCAGCTTGGAGGAAAACAGGGCTAGTGAGCAGTTCTTC
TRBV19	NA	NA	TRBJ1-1	CASSTLARGGTEAFF	TGTGCCAGTAGTACTCTCGCCAGGGGTGGAACTGAAGCTTTCTTT
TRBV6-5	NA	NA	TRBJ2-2	CASSYSSGRNTGELFF	TGTGCCAGCAGTTACTCCTCTGGGCGAAACACCGGGGAGCTGTTTTTT